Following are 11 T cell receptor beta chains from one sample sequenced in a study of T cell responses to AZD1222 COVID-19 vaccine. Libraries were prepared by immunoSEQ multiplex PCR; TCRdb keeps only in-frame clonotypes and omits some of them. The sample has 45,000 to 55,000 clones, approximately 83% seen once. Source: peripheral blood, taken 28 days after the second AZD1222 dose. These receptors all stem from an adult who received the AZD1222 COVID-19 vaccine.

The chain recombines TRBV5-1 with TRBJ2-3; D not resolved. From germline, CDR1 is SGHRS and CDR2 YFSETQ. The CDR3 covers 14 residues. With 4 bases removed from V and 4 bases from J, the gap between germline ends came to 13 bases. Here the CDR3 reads CASSPAQRADTQYF. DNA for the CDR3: TGCGCCAGCAGCCCTGCACAAAGGGCAGATACGCAGTATTTT.

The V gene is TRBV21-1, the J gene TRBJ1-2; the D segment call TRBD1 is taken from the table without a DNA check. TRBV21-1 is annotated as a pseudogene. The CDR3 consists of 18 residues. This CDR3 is CASSKELDRGRANYGYTF. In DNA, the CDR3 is TGTGCCAGCAGCAAAGAACTGGACAGGGGGAGAGCTAACTATGGCTACACCTTC.

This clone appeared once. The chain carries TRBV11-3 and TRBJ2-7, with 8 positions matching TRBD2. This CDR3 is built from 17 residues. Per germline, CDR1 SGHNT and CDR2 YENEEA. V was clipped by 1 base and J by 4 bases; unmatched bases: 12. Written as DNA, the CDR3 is TGTGCCAGCAGCTTAGGGACCGGGAGGGCCGATAATTACGAGCAGTACTTC. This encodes CASSLGTGRADNYEQYF.

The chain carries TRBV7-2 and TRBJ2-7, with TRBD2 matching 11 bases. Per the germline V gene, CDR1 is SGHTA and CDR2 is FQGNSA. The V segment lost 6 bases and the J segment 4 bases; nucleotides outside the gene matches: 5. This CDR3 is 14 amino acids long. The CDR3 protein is CASRKGLAEYEQYF. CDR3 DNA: TGTGCCAGCAGGAAGGGACTAGCGGAATACGAGCAGTACTTC.

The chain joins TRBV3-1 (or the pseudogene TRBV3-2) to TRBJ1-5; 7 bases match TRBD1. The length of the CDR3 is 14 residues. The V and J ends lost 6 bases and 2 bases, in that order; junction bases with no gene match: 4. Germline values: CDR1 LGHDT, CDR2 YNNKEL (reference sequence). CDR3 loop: CASSRQGGNQPQHF. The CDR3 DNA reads TGTGCCAGCAGTCGACAGGGTGGCAATCAGCCCCAGCATTTT.

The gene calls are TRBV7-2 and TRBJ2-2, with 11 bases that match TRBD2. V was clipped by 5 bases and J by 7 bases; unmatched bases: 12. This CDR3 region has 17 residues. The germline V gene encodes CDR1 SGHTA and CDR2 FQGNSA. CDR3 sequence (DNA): TGTGCCAGCAGCCCCGGACTAGCGGGTCTGACGAACGGGGAGCTGTTTTTT. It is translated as CASSPGLAGLTNGELFF.

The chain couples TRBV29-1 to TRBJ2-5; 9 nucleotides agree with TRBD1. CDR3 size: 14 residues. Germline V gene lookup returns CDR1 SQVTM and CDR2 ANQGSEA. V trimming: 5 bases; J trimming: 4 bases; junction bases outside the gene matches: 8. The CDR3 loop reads CSVKSGQGLETQYF. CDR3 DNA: TGCAGCGTTAAGTCCGGACAGGGGTTAGAGACCCAGTACTTC. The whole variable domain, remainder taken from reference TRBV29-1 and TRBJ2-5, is SAVISQKPSRDICQRGTSLTIQCQVDSQVTMMFWYRQQPGQSLTLIATANQGSEATYESGFVIDKFPISRPNLTFSTLTVSNMSPEDSSIYLCSVKSGQGLETQYFGPGTRLLVL.

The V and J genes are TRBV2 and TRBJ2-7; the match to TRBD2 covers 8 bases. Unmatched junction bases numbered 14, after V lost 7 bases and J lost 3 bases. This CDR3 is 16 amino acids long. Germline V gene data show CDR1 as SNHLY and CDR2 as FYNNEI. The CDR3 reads CASNGGRSPEGYEQYF. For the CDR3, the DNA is TGTGCCAGCAACGGCGGGAGGTCCCCCGAGGGCTACGAGCAGTACTTC.

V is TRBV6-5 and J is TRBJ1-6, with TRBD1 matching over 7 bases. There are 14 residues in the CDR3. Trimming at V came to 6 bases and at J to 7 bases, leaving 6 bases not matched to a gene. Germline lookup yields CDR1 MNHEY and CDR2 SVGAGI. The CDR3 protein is CASRPRDSNSPLHF. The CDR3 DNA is TGTGCCAGCAGACCACGGGACAGCAATTCACCCCTCCACTTT.

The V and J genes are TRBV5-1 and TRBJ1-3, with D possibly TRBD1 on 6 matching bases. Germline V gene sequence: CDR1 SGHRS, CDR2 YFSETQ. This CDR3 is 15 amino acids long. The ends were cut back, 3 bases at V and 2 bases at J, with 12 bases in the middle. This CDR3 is CASSSNTGTGNTIYF. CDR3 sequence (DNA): TGCGCCAGCAGCTCCAACACAGGGACTGGAAACACCATATATTTT.

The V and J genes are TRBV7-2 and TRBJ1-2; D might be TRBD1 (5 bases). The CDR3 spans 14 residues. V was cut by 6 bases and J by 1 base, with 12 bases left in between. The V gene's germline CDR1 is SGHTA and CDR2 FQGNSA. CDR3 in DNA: TGTGCCAGCAGGCGGACACCCCTTAACTATGGCTACACCTTC. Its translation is CASRRTPLNYGYTF.